This T cell receptor beta chain was found in a study of tumor-infiltrating lymphocytes in primary liver carcinoma (dated by TCRdb to about 2017). Regarding the complete study: Between late 2015 and early 2016, a handful of patients in China with histopathologically diagnosed primary liver carcinoma had their tumors surgically resected. Of the five patients, three men and two women aged 30 to 69 years, four had hepatocellular carcinoma and one had combined HCC and intrahepatic cholangiocarcinoma. The tumors of the five patients were staged as T1-T3 N0M0, with maximum diameters ranging from 4.2 to 10 cm. A total of some 35 specimens from 5 patients underwent TCRbeta repertoire sequencing, comprising around 25 tumor regions, 5 adjacent noncancerous liver tissues and 5 peripheral blood samples. Repertoires from technical replicates were highly reproducible, with mean shared-clone rates approximately 0.92 and correlation coefficients above 0.95. Samples yielded roughly 3.65 to 7.5 million productive TCRbeta reads; read depth did not differ significantly between tissue types. TCRbeta repertoire sequencing, expression microarrays and whole-exome sequencing were combined in the study across five regions of each liver tumor, with adjacent normal tissue and blood also included.

Regarding this clonotype: Its binding antigen is unknown. No much larger clonotype is one base removed from it; base qualities were not supplied.

Broad study findings and their caveats: The study included only five patients, and the authors note findings should be validated in a larger study. The top 250 clones made up a significantly larger repertoire fraction in tumors than in blood (p = 0.039). Since the samples were bulk and unsorted, there was no way to compare CD4+ and CD8+ T cell repertoires. Repertoire overlap was found to be higher between tumor regions (mean about 36%) than between tumor-adjacent (around 17%) or tumor-blood (around 15%) pairs, consistent with antigen-driven expansion. Only the TCR beta chain was sequenced, which likely underestimates true repertoire diversity because unpaired alpha chains were not captured.

V lost 3 bases and J lost 3 bases; the stretch between them is 14 bases long. Reading from cysteine to phenylalanine, the CDR3 counts 15 amino acids. Here the CDR3 DNA is all that survives: 45 bases in frame from base 1. For CDR1 and CDR2, the germline V gene lists LGHNA and YNFKEQ. TRIzol reagent was used to extract blood RNA from unsorted whole blood, while the DNeasy Blood & Tissue kit provided the germline DNA. Chronic HBV infection was present in the patients, and the patients were treatment-naive at sampling. Before surgery, 3 to 4.5 milliliters of peripheral blood were collected into K2EDTA tubes. Starting from roughly 540 ng total RNA, TCRbeta-specific cDNA was produced by reverse transcription with a constant-region primer and ProtoScript II reverse transcriptase. Three nested multiplex PCR rounds, following a slightly modified ARM-PCR procedure, were used to build the TCRbeta libraries. Multiplex TRBV1-TRBV30 forward primers and a Cbeta reverse primer were used in the first two PCR rounds, each of which was run for approximately 9 cycles. Sample barcodes and Illumina adapters were attached in a final 25-cycle PCR using Deep VentR polymerase. Before sequencing, amplicons of 200-500 bp were purified from gel using a QIAquick gel extraction kit. TCRbeta amplicons were sequenced on an Illumina HiSeq 2500 with 250-bp paired-end reads. Under the source paper's analysis protocol: Quality trimming of reads was performed with Trimmomatic v0.33, and paired reads were merged with FLASH v1.2.11 so that full CDR3 sequences could be recovered. V, D and J germline segments were assigned to the rearranged TCRbeta sequences using MiGEC v1.2.1b. VDJtools v1.0.0 computed clonotype statistics and Shannon-Wiener diversity indices. To reduce sampling bias, subsequent analyses other than the diversity analysis used only the 250 most abundant clonotypes in each sample. Using fastp trimming at Q25 and MiXCR clonotype assembly, TCRdb reanalyzed the public sequencing data and kept in-frame beta chains. Rows with one shared CDR3 protein collapse into an entry with the most common genes and DNA. The V and J calls here are based on TCRdb, not the publication. Here the sample has fewer than 350,000 distinct CDR3 sequences; about 62% occur a single time. Approximately 9.4% of the sample rests with the top ten.

Sequenced material: peripheral blood. The sequence is built from TRBV4-2 and TRBJ1-2; TRBD1 could be the D gene, as 6 bases match. This TCR was sampled from a man in his forties with primary liver carcinoma and hepatitis B virus infection. The CDR3 sequence is CASSQDQGHDYGYTF. The sequenced DNA is TGTGCCAGCAGCCAGGATCAGGGACATGACTATGGCTACACCTTC.